The 9 T cell receptor beta chains given below trace back to one sample, sequenced in a study of metastatic and nonmetastatic thyroid tumors (dated by TCRdb to 2020 to 2022). No treatment had been received by any patient before thyroid surgery. To prepare the library, PCR was applied. These reads were obtained on an Illumina HiSeq 4000. TCRdb itself trimmed the public reads at Q25 with fastp, ran MiXCR and retained productive beta chains. For this sample the table gives about 40,000 clones, of which about 15% were detected only once. 8% to 10% of the sample rests with the top ten. The sequenced sample was tumor tissue. The receptors were sampled from a female donor with papillary thyroid cancer or a benign thyroid nodule (not recorded which). Some clones in this sample may be carry-over from other donors' samples.

The table lists this clone with many counts. One junction end does not reproduce the germline sequence, and a read error may be involved. The chain combines TRBV7-7 with TRBJ2-2, with D maybe TRBD1 (5 bases). The CDR3 sequence is 14 residues long. From germline, CDR1 is SSHAT and CDR2 FNYEAQ (reference sequence). The CDR3 here is CASSRTPNTGELFF. CDR3 coding DNA: TGTGCTAGCAGCCGGACACCCAACACCGGGGAGCTGTTTTTT.

A word on this clone: It may be a read error: a sequence one base away is much more abundant. Other DNA sequences in this sample translate to the same CDR3. The genes are TRBV27 and TRBJ2-5, with D unclear. V lost 3 bases, J lost 2 bases, and 10 bases lay in between. Germline CDR1 is MNHEY and CDR2 is SMNVEV (reference sequence). The CDR3 extends over 14 amino acids. The CDR3 sequence is CASSFGRGQETQYF. CDR3 DNA sequence: TGTGCCAGCAGTTTTGGGCGTGGTCAAGAGACCCAGTACTTC.

This clone has a count of ten or more. The chain combines TRBV5-4 with TRBJ2-7; 9 bases are a match to TRBD1. In germline, CDR1 is SGHNT, CDR2 YYREEE (reference sequence). There are 15 residues in the CDR3. V was pared by 4 bases and J by 0 bases, with 5 bases of the junction left unmatched. CDR3 in DNA: TGTGCCAGCAGCCCGGGGACAGGGAGCTCCTACGAGCAGTACTTC. This translates into CASSPGTGSSYEQYF. Complete variable domain (other parts from reference TRBV5-4 and TRBJ2-7): ETGVTQSPTHLIKTRGQQVTLRCSSQSGHNTVSWYQQALGQGPQFIFQYYREEENGRGNFPPRFSGLQFPNYSSELNVNALELDDSALYLCASSPGTGSSYEQYFGPGTRLTVT.

The chain links TRBV5-6 to TRBJ2-7; tentatively, D is TRBD2 (6 bases). The germline V gene encodes CDR1 SGHDT and CDR2 YYEEEE. There are 16 residues in the CDR3. The ends were cut back, 1 base at V and 0 bases at J, with 14 bases in the middle. CDR3 sequence (DNA): TGTGCCAGCAGCTTGTTTGGGACCGGGAGCTCCTACGAGCAGTACTTC. Amino acids: CASSLFGTGSSYEQYF.

In this sample, this clone turned up many times. The V call is TRBV6-1, the J call TRBJ2-3; D remains unclear. The CDR3 spans 13 residues. Germline V gene data show CDR1 as MNHNS and CDR2 as SASEGT. V lost 7 bases and J 7 bases, leaving 15 bases between the germline ends. The CDR3 sequence is CASNQRSANTQYF. The CDR3 DNA follows: TGTGCCAGCAACCAACGTAGTGCGAATACGCAGTATTTT.

This chain links TRBV20-1 with TRBJ1-2, with D maybe TRBD1 (5 bases). V lost 1 base and J 2 bases, leaving 11 bases between the germline ends. CDR1 is DFQATT, CDR2 SNEGSKA, per germline (reference sequence). The CDR3 sequence is 14 residues long. Written as DNA, the CDR3 is TGCAGTGCTAGAGCTGAGGGGCGCAACTATGGCTACACCTTC. Translating gives CSARAEGRNYGYTF.

This clone was recorded at least ten times. The chain employs TRBV3-1 and TRBJ2-7, with TRBD2 as a possible D gene (6 bases). Germline CDR1 LGHDT, CDR2 YNNKEL (reference sequence). The V and J ends lost 0 bases and 2 bases respectively, with 8 bases between them. The CDR3 has 14 residues. The CDR3: CASSQDPGAYEQYF. The DNA of the CDR3 is TGTGCCAGCAGCCAAGATCCGGGAGCCTACGAGCAGTACTTC.

By sample fraction, this clone is medium-sized. The chain is built from TRBV19 and TRBJ2-1; TRBD2 matches at 7 bases. Germline V gene lookup returns CDR1 LNHDA and CDR2 SQIVND (reference sequence). CDR3 length: 17 residues. V dropped 1 base and J dropped 0; count of bases not matched to a gene: 6. Written as DNA, the CDR3 is TGTGCCAGTAGTATAGGGCGGGGCGGGAGCTCCTACAATGAGCAGTTCTTC. It is translated as CASSIGRGGSSYNEQFF.

This clone was seen at least ten times. The chain combines TRBV10-3 with TRBJ2-1; 10 positions match TRBD1. The CDR3 sequence is 13 residues long. J gave up 8 bases and V 4 bases, and 2 bases lay outside the gene matches. Germline V gene lookup returns CDR1 ENHRY and CDR2 SYGVKD. DNA of the CDR3: TGTGCCATCAGTGGGACAGGGGGACATGAGCAGTTCTTC. Translating gives CAISGTGGHEQFF.